Below, 22 T cell receptor beta chains from the same sample are listed, as sequenced in a study of blood T cell repertoires in COVID-19. The table came from immunoSEQ multiplex PCR; TCRdb's copy has only in-frame clones and leaves some out. The sample records tens of thousands of clones, over 70% being singletons. Sequencing used peripheral blood. All receptors come from a man aged 50 to 60 with active or convalescent COVID-19.

The chain couples TRBV6-5 to TRBJ2-3; D possibly corresponds to TRBD2 (5 bases). Trimming cost V 7 bases and J 2 bases, with 16 bases left between them. The CDR3 runs to 15 residues. Germline CDR1 MNHEY, CDR2 SVGAGI. This chain's CDR3 is CASIPAEAPTDTQYF. The CDR3 DNA reads TGTGCCAGCATCCCCGCGGAGGCTCCCACAGATACGCAGTATTTT.

The chain links TRBV7-2 to TRBJ1-2; 12 bases map to TRBD1. The CDR3 is 15 residues long. Germline V gene data show CDR1 as SGHTA and CDR2 as FQGNSA. The ends lost 1 base at V and 7 bases at J; junction bases unmatched: 4. The CDR3 region is CASSLGGQGAIGYTF. The CDR3 DNA reads TGTGCCAGCAGCTTAGGGGGACAGGGGGCTATTGGCTACACCTTC.

This chain connects TRBV11-2 to TRBJ1-1; weak D call: TRBD1 (6 bases). The CDR3 is made up of 15 amino acids. Germline lookup yields CDR1 SGHAT and CDR2 FQNNGV. V was pared by 3 bases and J by 5 bases, with 16 bases between. CDR3 nucleotide sequence: TGTGCCAGCAGCTTGGGGCTTGGGGGCTGGACTGAAGCTTTCTTT. It specifies CASSLGLGGWTEAFF.

The chain couples TRBV19 to TRBJ2-2, with 7 nucleotides matching TRBD1. CDR1 is LNHDA and CDR2 is SQIVND in the germline V gene (reference sequence). The CDR3 sequence is 16 residues long. Germline trimming cut 6 bases from V and 0 bases from J; bases unmatched to any gene: 7. The CDR3 coding sequence is TGTGCCAGTAGGCAACAAGGGGGCGCGAACACCGGGGAGCTGTTTTTT. Its protein product is CASRQQGGANTGELFF.

CDR3 nucleotides: TGCAGTGCTAGTGGGGGGGGAACCCTACGCCAGGTCGGGGAGACCCAGTACTTC. Residues: CSASGGGTLRQVGETQYF. J is TRBJ2-5 and V is TRBV20-1; TRBD2 matches 7 bases. The CDR3 loop spans 18 amino acids. Losses at the gene ends were 3 bases for V and 5 bases for J; bases not matched to a gene: 21. Germline V gene data show CDR1 as DFQATT and CDR2 as SNEGSKA (reference sequence).

The genes are TRBV11-2 and TRBJ2-1; 9 positions match TRBD2. Germline values: CDR1 SGHAT, CDR2 FQNNGV. The CDR3 is 18 residues long. Trimming removed 0 bases from V and 4 bases from J; junction bases left unmatched: 10. CDR3 sequence: CASSLESGGPGEYNEQFF. The CDR3, as DNA: TGTGCCAGCAGCTTAGAGAGCGGGGGGCCCGGTGAGTACAATGAGCAGTTCTTC.

This clone showed up just once. The chain employs TRBV7-3 and TRBJ1-1; TRBD1 agrees at 7 bases. CDR1 and CDR2 from the germline V gene are SGHTA and FQGTGA. The V and J ends lost 2 bases and 8 bases, in that order; junction bases with no gene match: 5. This CDR3 comprises 13 residues. The CDR3 region has the DNA TGTGCCAGCAGCTTACAGGAGGGGGCCGAAGCTTTCTTT. Translating gives CASSLQEGAEAFF.

The chain recombines TRBV29-1 with TRBJ1-1; D gene uncertain. V was clipped by 7 bases and J by 4 bases, with 16 bases between them. The CDR3 runs 13 residues. CDR1 is SQVTM, CDR2 ANQGSEA, per germline. The CDR3 DNA reads as TGCAGCGGTCAACTAGGTGGGTCCACTGAAGCTTTCTTT. Protein sequence: CSGQLGGSTEAFF.

The chain has TRBV11-2 and TRBJ2-1; 8 positions match TRBD2. Germline trimming cut 5 bases from V and 6 bases from J; bases unmatched to any gene: 6. The CDR3 has 14 amino acids. The germline V gene encodes CDR1 SGHAT and CDR2 FQNNGV. The CDR3 is CASSATSGTNEQFF. The CDR3 DNA reads as TGTGCCAGCAGCGCAACTAGCGGCACCAATGAGCAGTTCTTC.

This rearrangement joins TRBV20-1 to TRBJ1-1; 8 nucleotides agree with TRBD1. The CDR3 loop spans 11 amino acids. CDR1 is DFQATT and CDR2 is SNEGSKA in the germline V gene (reference sequence). Trimming took 0 bases from V and 11 from J; bases not matched to a gene: 2. CDR3 coding DNA: TGCAGTGCTAGAGAAGGACAGGGTGCTTTCTTT. This sequence encodes CSAREGQGAFF.

This clone was recorded a few times. Here the CDR3 DNA reads TGTGCCAGCAGCAAAGTATTACAGGACTACGAGCAGTACTTC. Residues: CASSKVLQDYEQYF. This chain joins TRBV5-5 and TRBJ2-7, with D possibly being TRBD1 (5 bases). Germline V lookup: CDR1 SGHKS, CDR2 YYEKEE (reference sequence). V was cut by 4 bases and J by 3 bases, with 14 bases left in between. This CDR3 has 14 residues.

This clone was detected once. The rearrangement uses TRBV5-4 and TRBJ1-2; 9 positions agree with TRBD1. The CDR3 consists of 16 residues. V shed 0 bases and J 4 bases; nucleotides not matched to a gene: 7. Germline CDR1 and CDR2: SGHNT and YYREEE (reference sequence). CDR3 in DNA: TGTGCCAGCAGCTTGGCTCAGGACAGGGGACCCTATGGCTACACCTTC. It yields the protein CASSLAQDRGPYGYTF.

The chain carries TRBV6-6 and TRBJ1-2; unclear D gene. V was shortened by 2 bases and J by 0 bases, with 10 bases between the two germline ends. The CDR3 contains 15 residues. From germline, CDR1 is MNHNY and CDR2 SVGAGI (reference sequence). For the CDR3, the DNA is TGTGCCAGCAGTTACGAGCAGGCAGCTAACTATGGCTACACCTTC. Its translation is CASSYEQAANYGYTF.

The chain joins TRBV23-1 to TRBJ1-5, with D perhaps TRBD1 (6 bases). Being an ORF, TRBV23-1 has a function that is uncertain. CDR3 length: 14 amino acids. Deletions cut 2 bases from V and 3 bases from J, with 8 bases between. CDR3 in DNA: TGCGCCAGCAGTCAAGGGGACAACAATCAGCCCCAGCATTTT. Protein product: CASSQGDNNQPQHF.

The V gene is TRBV7-2, the J gene TRBJ1-6, with 8 bases matching TRBD1. This CDR3 has 16 residues. Per germline, CDR1 SGHTA and CDR2 FQGNSA. The J segment lost 9 bases and the V segment lost 5 bases, leaving 12 bases of the junction unmatched. The CDR3 DNA follows: TGTGCCAGCAGCATCAGACAGGGGATAATACTTTCACCCCTCCACTTT. It yields the protein CASSIRQGIILSPLHF. The full variable domain, with the rest looked up from reference TRBV7-2 and TRBJ1-6, is GAGVSQSPSNKVTEKGKDVELRCDPISGHTALYWYRQSLGQGLEFLIYFQGNSAPDKSGLPSDRFSAERTGGSVSTLTIQRTQQEDSAVYLCASSIRQGIILSPLHFGNGTRLTVT.

V usage is TRBV9 and J usage is TRBJ2-7; a weak D match, TRBD1 (6 bases). This CDR3 region has 15 residues. The V and J ends lost 3 bases and 0 bases respectively, with 13 bases between them. The germline gives CDR1 SGDLS, CDR2 YYNGEE. In DNA, the CDR3 is TGTGCCAGCAGCGGGACGGACAGCTTCTCCTACGAGCAGTACTTC. Its protein product is CASSGTDSFSYEQYF.

This rearrangement joins TRBV7-2 to TRBJ2-7, with D perhaps TRBD2 (5 bases). Germline CDR1 reads SGHTA; CDR2 reads FQGNSA. This CDR3 region has 13 residues. Trimming left V 4 bases short and J 12 bases short, with 19 bases between. CDR3 in DNA: TGTGCCAGCAGCTCCCCCGGGTCGGGGATTCGGTACTTC. This encodes CASSSPGSGIRYF. Looking up the rest from reference TRBV7-2 and TRBJ2-7 gives the full variable domain: GAGVSQSPSNKVTEKGKDVELRCDPISGHTALYWYRQSLGQGLEFLIYFQGNSAPDKSGLPSDRFSAERTGGSVSTLTIQRTQQEDSAVYLCASSSPGSGIRYFGPGTRLTVT.

Only one count was recorded for this clone. The chain is built from TRBV19 and TRBJ2-4; no firm D call. This CDR3 region has 15 residues. Germline CDR1 and CDR2: LNHDA and SQIVND (reference sequence). Trimming left V 1 base short and J 2 bases short, with 9 bases between. The CDR3 region has the DNA TGTGCCAGTAGTATAGCGACCGACTCCAAAAACATTCAGTACTTC. Amino acids: CASSIATDSKNIQYF.

The J gene is TRBJ2-5, the V gene TRBV19, with D maybe TRBD2 (5 bases). Trimming removed 1 base from V and 5 bases from J, with 8 bases in between. Germline CDR1 reads LNHDA; CDR2 reads SQIVND (reference sequence). CDR3 length: 13 residues. Written as DNA, the CDR3 is TGTGCCAGTAGTATAGTGCGGGTCGAGACCCAGTACTTC. It specifies CASSIVRVETQYF.

This sequence joins TRBV27 and TRBJ1-4; no clear D gene. Germline CDR1 is MNHEY and CDR2 is SMNVEV (reference sequence). Deletions cut 7 bases from V and 4 bases from J, with 13 bases between. CDR3 size: 14 residues. Here the CDR3 DNA reads TGTGCCAGCACGTACGCGGGATTTAATGAAAAACTGTTTTTT. Protein sequence: CASTYAGFNEKLFF.

This chain links TRBV30 with TRBJ2-3; 8 nucleotides agree with TRBD1. V shed 0 bases, J shed 3 bases, and the junction held 2 bases outside the gene matches. The CDR3 loop spans 14 amino acids. CDR1 and CDR2 (germline): GTSNPN, SVGIG (reference sequence). CDR3 sequence: CAWSVDRGTDTQYF. The CDR3 region has the DNA TGTGCCTGGAGTGTAGACAGGGGTACAGATACGCAGTATTTT.

The chain uses TRBV6-5 and TRBJ2-7, with 12 bases that match TRBD1. V was pared by 10 bases and J by 4 bases, with 8 bases of the junction left unmatched. Per germline, CDR1 MNHEY and CDR2 SVGAGI. This CDR3 has 14 amino acids. The CDR3 is CATIRGQGAYEQYF. The CDR3, as DNA: TGTGCCACCATCAGGGGACAGGGGGCATACGAGCAGTACTTC.